Listed here are 20 T cell receptor beta chains from one sample, sequenced in a study of blood T cell repertoires in COVID-19. Some clones are missing from TCRdb's copy, which holds only in-frame ones; the method was immunoSEQ multiplex PCR. Among a few hundred thousand clones, 82% were seen once, and the ten largest hold roughly 8%. The source material was peripheral blood. The source is a woman older than 75 with COVID-19, enrolled during active disease.

The chain carries TRBV7-6 and TRBJ2-3, with 13 bases that match TRBD2. Trimming cost V 3 bases and J 2 bases; bases outside gene matches: 5. There are 17 residues in the CDR3. In germline, CDR1 is SGHVS, CDR2 FNYEAQ. DNA for the CDR3: TGTGCCAGCAGCTTGGGACTAGCGGGGCTGACCACAGATACGCAGTATTTT. Translated: CASSLGLAGLTTDTQYF. The whole variable domain, remainder taken from reference TRBV7-6 and TRBJ2-3, is GAGVSQSPRYKVTKRGQDVALRCDPISGHVSLYWYRQALGQGPEFLTYFNYEAQQDKSGLPNDRFSAERPEGSISTLTIQRTEQRDSAMYRCASSLGLAGLTTDTQYFGPGTRLTVL.

The gene calls are TRBV10-3 and TRBJ2-1; 7 bases are a match to TRBD1. V lost 6 bases to trimming and J lost 7 bases; unmatched junction nucleotides: 6. The CDR3 has 13 residues. The germline gives CDR1 ENHRY, CDR2 SYGVKD. CDR3 coding DNA: TGTGCCATCAGAGCGACAGGGTCGAATGAGCAGTTCTTC. Translated: CAIRATGSNEQFF.

J is TRBJ2-3 and V is TRBV27; no definite D call. CDR3 length: 15 residues. CDR1 is MNHEY, CDR2 SMNVEV, per germline (reference sequence). Between the trimmed V and J ends, which lost 4 bases and 3 bases, there was a span of 14 bases. DNA for the CDR3: TGTGCCAGCAGTTCCGGCCCGGGTCCGACAGATACGCAGTATTTT. It yields the protein CASSSGPGPTDTQYF.

In its sample, this clone was seen a few times. The gene calls are TRBV29-1 and TRBJ1-1, with TRBD1 identical over 11 bases. The CDR3 extends over 14 amino acids. Trimming cost V 6 bases and J 4 bases; bases outside gene matches: 7. Germline CDR1 reads SQVTM; CDR2 reads ANQGSEA. CDR3 nucleotides: TGCAGCGTCAGTCGAGGGACAGGGGGCACTGAAGCTTTCTTT. Its protein is CSVSRGTGGTEAFF.

The rearrangement links TRBV7-9 to TRBJ2-3; TRBD2 matches at 10 bases. The CDR3 has 16 residues. Germline CDR1 SEHNR, CDR2 FQNEAQ (reference sequence). V was clipped by 6 bases and J by 4 bases; unmatched bases: 10. The CDR3 sequence is CASSRSGTSVADTQYF. CDR3 in DNA: TGTGCCAGCAGTAGGTCCGGGACTAGCGTCGCAGATACGCAGTATTTT.

In this sample, this clone turned up once. The rearrangement joins TRBV5-1 to TRBJ1-1, with D unclear. Germline lookup yields CDR1 SGHRS and CDR2 YFSETQ. Trimming took 0 bases from V and 4 from J, leaving 7 bases between them. The CDR3 has 13 residues. CDR3 sequence: CASSLEGGTEAFF. The CDR3 bases are TGCGCCAGCAGCTTGGAAGGAGGCACTGAAGCTTTCTTT.

This clone has a handful of counts. The chain recombines TRBV27 with TRBJ2-7; tentative D call: TRBD1 (5 bases). The CDR3 has 16 amino acids. Trimming left V 3 bases short and J 3 bases short, with 18 bases between. Germline-derived CDR1 and CDR2 are MNHEY and SMNVEV (reference sequence). CDR3 nucleotides: TGTGCCAGCAGTTTTCTGGGGCAGAAAAACTACTACGAGCAGTACTTC. Protein sequence: CASSFLGQKNYYEQYF.

V usage is TRBV28 and J usage is TRBJ2-2, with D uncertain. V was trimmed by 3 bases and J by 0 bases, leaving 5 bases between them. CDR3 size: 14 residues. CDR1 and CDR2 (germline): MDHEN, SYDVKM. The CDR3 DNA is TGTGCCAGCAGTTTCCCGGCGAACACCGGGGAGCTGTTTTTT. This encodes CASSFPANTGELFF.

The chain employs TRBV28 and TRBJ2-1; TRBD1 matches 7 bases. Trimming cost V 5 bases and J 6 bases; bases outside gene matches: 7. Germline V gene data show CDR1 as MDHEN and CDR2 as SYDVKM. This CDR3 is 14 amino acids long. CDR3 nucleotides: TGTGCCAGCAGTCCCCTCAGACAGGGCAATGAGCAGTTCTTC. Its protein product is CASSPLRQGNEQFF.

This clone was observed once. The chain has TRBV12-3 or TRBV12-4 and TRBJ1-1; 7 bases align to TRBD1. The CDR3 contains 13 residues. V shed 6 bases, J shed 14 bases, and the junction held 15 bases outside the gene matches. In nucleotides, the CDR3 is TGTGCCAGCAGCCCAGGGCTTCGGGACAGTCCCTTCTTT. Residues: CASSPGLRDSPFF.

The chain carries TRBV2 and TRBJ1-5; 7 bases fit TRBD1. Germline trimming cut 5 bases from V and 2 bases from J; bases unmatched to any gene: 6. The CDR3 length is 15 residues. Germline V CDR1 and CDR2: SNHLY, FYNNEI. The CDR3 coding sequence is TGTGCCAGCAGTATAGGGGGCATGGGCAATCAGCCCCAGCATTTT. Residues: CASSIGGMGNQPQHF.

The chain combines TRBV18 with TRBJ2-1; D gene ambiguous. V lost 3 bases and J 6 bases, leaving 15 bases between the germline ends. Per the germline V gene, CDR1 is KGHSH and CDR2 is LQKENI. This CDR3 has 15 residues. CDR3 in amino acids: CASSPPSAPANEQFF. The CDR3 coding sequence is TGTGCCAGCTCACCCCCCAGCGCCCCGGCCAATGAGCAGTTCTTC. The whole variable domain, filled in from reference TRBV18 and TRBJ2-1, reads NAGVMQNPRHLVRRRGQEARLRCSPMKGHSHVYWYRQLPEEGLKFMVYLQKENIIDESGMPKERFSAEFPKEGPSILRIQQVVRGDSAAYFCASSPPSAPANEQFFGPGTRLTVL.

The chain has TRBV7-2 and TRBJ2-1; 8 positions agree with TRBD2. Germline V CDR1 and CDR2: SGHTA, FQGNSA. The V segment lost 3 bases and the J segment 0 bases; nucleotides outside the gene matches: 1. The CDR3 totals 15 residues. The DNA of the CDR3 is TGTGCCAGCAGCTTTACTAGCGGCTCCTACAATGAGCAGTTCTTC. As protein: CASSFTSGSYNEQFF.

The CDR3 coding sequence is TGTGCCACCAGCAGAGAGGACAGGGCAGGGGAAAAACTGTTTTTT. Translation: CATSREDRAGEKLFF. The V and J genes are TRBV15 and TRBJ1-4, with 8 bases that match TRBD1. Germline V CDR1 and CDR2: LNHNV, YYDKDF (reference sequence). The J segment lost 8 bases and the V segment lost 0 bases, leaving 5 bases of the junction unmatched. The CDR3 consists of 15 residues.

This clone was seen just once. The J gene is TRBJ2-7, the V gene TRBV5-1; 9 bases fit TRBD2. The CDR3 spans 14 residues. Germline lookup yields CDR1 SGHRS and CDR2 YFSETQ. V shed 0 bases, J shed 2 bases, and the junction held 0 bases outside the gene matches. CDR3 loop: CASSLGGRAYEQYF. CDR3 sequence (DNA): TGCGCCAGCAGCTTGGGCGGGAGGGCCTACGAGCAGTACTTC.

The chain employs TRBV7-2 and TRBJ2-1, with TRBD1 matching over 9 bases. Germline CDR1 and CDR2: SGHTA and FQGNSA. The ends lost 1 base at V and 3 bases at J; junction bases unmatched: 1. This CDR3 comprises 15 residues. CDR3 region: CASSLGGQGYNEQFF. For the CDR3, the DNA is TGTGCCAGCAGCTTAGGGGGACAGGGCTACAATGAGCAGTTCTTC.

The chain recombines TRBV5-1 with TRBJ1-5; TRBD1 might be the D (6 bases). Germline CDR1 SGHRS, CDR2 YFSETQ. V dropped 4 bases and J dropped 0 bases, with 11 bases sitting between them. This CDR3 contains 15 residues. The CDR3: CASSKTGFSNQPQHF. The CDR3 bases are TGCGCCAGCAGCAAGACAGGCTTTAGCAATCAGCCCCAGCATTTT.

This clone was seen more than once but under ten times. This chain links TRBV7-2 with TRBJ1-5; 7 nucleotides align to TRBD1. The CDR3 sequence is 16 residues long. The junction had 6 bases not matched to a gene; V was cut back by 1 base and J by 3 bases. Germline V gives CDR1 SGHTA, CDR2 FQGNSA. The CDR3 sequence: CASSLEGRGNNQPQHF. The CDR3 bases are TGTGCCAGCAGCTTAGAGGGCAGGGGGAACAATCAGCCCCAGCATTTT.

The V and J genes are TRBV11-3 and TRBJ2-5, with a tentative D call TRBD2 (6 bases). Trimming left V 3 bases short and J 1 base short, with 12 bases between. The CDR3 sequence is 15 residues long. Germline V gene data show CDR1 as SGHNT and CDR2 as YENEEA. CDR3: CASSFGREAQETQYF. The CDR3 bases are TGTGCCAGCAGCTTTGGCAGGGAGGCCCAAGAGACCCAGTACTTC.

The chain joins TRBV25-1 to TRBJ1-1; TRBD1 aligns across 8 bases. The junction had 6 bases not matched to a gene; V was cut back by 8 bases and J by 4 bases. Per the germline V gene, CDR1 is MGHDK and CDR2 is SYGVNS. CDR3 size: 13 residues. CDR3: CASGRQGSTEAFF. In DNA form, the CDR3 reads TGTGCCAGCGGCCGACAGGGGAGCACTGAAGCTTTCTTT.